This entry lists 31 T cell receptor beta chains sequenced from one sample in a study of T and B cells in COVID-19 patients. BIOMED2 TRB-A/B primer pools were used in multiplex TRB PCR. One entry per CDR3 protein, called by TCRdb with MiXCR from the multiplex PCR reads. The table has about 750 distinct CDR3 sequences, 25% to 30% seen once. TRB was amplified from around 250-500 ng of blood genomic DNA. Material: blood. The receptors were sampled from a human donor with active COVID-19.

By sample share, this clonotype is large (0.1 to 1%). V is TRBV19 and J is TRBJ2-5; unclear D gene. Germline V CDR1 and CDR2: LNHDA, SQIVND (reference sequence). There are 11 residues in the CDR3. V was shortened by 5 bases and J by 6 bases, with 7 bases between the two germline ends. The CDR3 DNA reads as TGTGCCAGTAGTCATCGGCAGACCCAGTACTTC. This translates into CASSHRQTQYF.

This clonotype is deemed large. J is TRBJ2-2 and V is TRBV5-5; D gene ambiguous. The CDR3 sequence is 13 residues long. Trimming took 7 bases from V and 6 from J, leaving 13 bases between them. Looked up from germline, CDR1 is SGHKS and CDR2 is YYEKEE (reference sequence). CDR3 coding DNA: TGTGCCAGCCGTATGGGTGTAGCCGGGGAGCTGTTTTTT. The encoded protein is CASRMGVAGELFF. The full variable domain, rest sourced from reference TRBV5-5 and TRBJ2-2, is DAGVTQSPTHLIKTRGQQVTLRCSPISGHKSVSWYQQVLGQGPQFIFQYYEKEERGRGNFPDRFSARQFPNYSSELNVNALLLGDSALYLCASRMGVAGELFFGEGSRLTVL.

By frequency in the sample, this clonotype is medium-sized. J is TRBJ2-3 and V is TRBV10-3; 11 nucleotides match TRBD1. Germline V CDR1 and CDR2: ENHRY, SYGVKD. Trimming cost V 0 bases and J 4 bases; bases outside gene matches: 3. This CDR3 has 16 residues. The CDR3 DNA is TGTGCCATCAGTGAGTCGCCGGGACAGGGGGCAGATACGCAGTATTTT. This codes for CAISESPGQGADTQYF.

This clonotype is large. This chain connects TRBV15 to TRBJ2-7; the D gene could be TRBD1 or TRBD2 (6 bases each). The CDR3 totals 14 residues. CDR1 and CDR2 (germline): LNHNV, YYDKDF (reference sequence). V lost 9 bases, J lost 1 base, and 16 bases lay in between. CDR3 DNA: TGTGCCACGTCGGAGGGGGGACGGTCCTACGAGCAGTACTTC. This encodes CATSEGGRSYEQYF. Full variable domain (missing parts from reference TRBV15 and TRBJ2-7): DAMVIQNPRYQVTQFGKPVTLSCSQTLNHNVMYWYQQKSSQAPKLLFHYYDKDFNNEADTPDNFQSRRPNTSFCFLDIRSPGLGDTAMYLCATSEGGRSYEQYFGPGTRLTVT.

This clonotype is large within its sample. The V call is TRBV12-3 or TRBV12-4, the J call TRBJ2-5, with TRBD1 matching over 7 bases. With V trimmed by 5 bases and J by 2 bases, 20 bases remained unmatched. This CDR3 comprises 19 residues. CDR3 nucleotide sequence: TGTGCCAGCAGTGAGAGAGACAGGGTCTATGCATTAAAACAAGAGACCCAGTACTTC. Translating it yields CASSERDRVYALKQETQYF.

Concerning this clonotype: With a much larger clone just one base away, this may be a read error. This rearrangement joins TRBV12-3 or TRBV12-4 to TRBJ1-2; 7 bases are shared with TRBD1. The CDR3 has 13 amino acids. The CDR3 nucleotides read TGTACCAGCAGTTTAGACAGGGTAAAGGGCTACACCTTC. It codes for CTSSLDRVKGYTF.

This clonotype is large in the sample. This sequence joins TRBV6-1 and TRBJ2-3, with D possibly being TRBD1 (5 bases). V was shortened by 4 bases and J by 1 base, with 12 bases between the two germline ends. This CDR3 spans 15 amino acids. Germline V gene sequence: CDR1 MNHNS, CDR2 SASEGT. Written as DNA, the CDR3 is TGTGCCAGCAGTGCAGAGCTAGGGGGCACAGATACGCAGTATTTT. It is translated as CASSAELGGTDTQYF.

V gene TRBV5-6 combines with J gene TRBJ2-3, with TRBD2 matching 14 bases. The V gene end was trimmed by 5 bases and the J gene end by 5 bases; junction bases not matched to a gene: 7. In germline, CDR1 is SGHDT, CDR2 YYEEEE. The CDR3 consists of 16 residues. The CDR3 DNA reads TGTGCCAGCAGGCTGGGACTAGCGGGGGCAGGAGATACGCAGTATTTT. It translates to CASRLGLAGAGDTQYF.

In this sample, this clonotype is large. The CDR3 is CASGTGMGNIQYF. The CDR3 DNA is TGTGCCAGCGGGACAGGGATGGGAAACATTCAGTACTTC. This chain links TRBV13 with TRBJ2-4; 9 nucleotides agree with TRBD1. The CDR3 is made up of 13 amino acids. Germline lookup yields CDR1 PRHDT and CDR2 FYEKMQ (reference sequence). The trim removed 8 bases at V and 6 bases at J, leaving 5 bases unmatched.

In its sample, this clonotype ranks as medium-sized. The chain joins TRBV28 to TRBJ2-5, with D perhaps being TRBD1 or TRBD2 (5 bases each). V was shortened by 5 bases and J by 0 bases, with 22 bases between the two germline ends. CDR3 length equals 18 residues. Germline V gene lookup returns CDR1 MDHEN and CDR2 SYDVKM. The CDR3 here is CASSTPVGVWGHQETQYF. CDR3 nucleotide sequence: TGTGCCAGCAGTACCCCCGTCGGGGTGTGGGGACACCAAGAGACCCAGTACTTC.

The V and J genes are TRBV20-1 and TRBJ2-4; the match to TRBD2 covers 7 bases. The V segment lost 0 bases and the J segment 0 bases; nucleotides outside the gene matches: 5. Germline CDR1 is DFQATT and CDR2 is SNEGSKA (reference sequence). The CDR3 is 16 amino acids. The CDR3 sequence: CSARDGREAAKNIQYF. CDR3 nucleotides: TGCAGTGCTAGAGATGGGAGGGAGGCAGCCAAAAACATTCAGTACTTC.

This clonotype is deemed medium-sized (0.01 to 0.1%). This sequence joins TRBV15 and TRBJ2-1, with unresolved D. Germline assignment: CDR1 LNHNV and CDR2 YYDKDF (reference sequence). This CDR3 is 15 amino acids long. Trimming stripped 0 bases from V and 4 bases from J, with 10 bases between. The CDR3 nucleotides are TGTGCCACCAGCAGAGATTCAGCGCCTTACAATGAGCAGTTCTTC. Its translation is CATSRDSAPYNEQFF. Filled out from reference TRBV15 and TRBJ2-1, the complete variable domain reads DAMVIQNPRYQVTQFGKPVTLSCSQTLNHNVMYWYQQKSSQAPKLLFHYYDKDFNNEADTPDNFQSRRPNTSFCFLDIRSPGLGDTAMYLCATSRDSAPYNEQFFGPGTRLTVL.

Within the sample, this clonotype is large. This chain uses TRBV5-5 with TRBJ2-1; 7 nucleotides match TRBD2. Unmatched junction bases numbered 6, after V lost 0 bases and J lost 0 bases. The germline V gene has CDR1 SGHKS and CDR2 YYEKEE (reference sequence). This CDR3 has 17 residues. DNA for the CDR3: TGTGCCAGCAGCTTGGGGGTTAGCGGGTTCTCCTACAATGAGCAGTTCTTC. Translated, it gives CASSLGVSGFSYNEQFF.

By sample share, this clonotype is large. The chain carries TRBV15 and TRBJ2-7, with unresolved D. Germline lookup yields CDR1 LNHNV and CDR2 YYDKDF (reference sequence). The CDR3 consists of 13 residues. Trimming shortened V by 9 bases and J by 7 bases, and 19 bases separated the two germline ends. CDR3 DNA sequence: TGTGCCACATCAATCACAGAGCGCCGGGAGCAGTACTTC. Its translation: CATSITERREQYF.

This chain uses TRBV19 with TRBJ2-2; D is ambiguous. Germline CDR1 is LNHDA and CDR2 is SQIVND (reference sequence). V lost 6 bases and J lost 3, with 5 bases in between. The length of the CDR3 is 12 residues. The CDR3 reads CASSPDTGELFF. CDR3 coding DNA: TGTGCCAGTAGCCCGGACACCGGGGAGCTGTTTTTT.

This clonotype rates as medium-sized. The J gene is TRBJ2-7, the V gene TRBV4-3; D is unresolved. Germline V gene lookup returns CDR1 LGHNA and CDR2 YSLEER. The V end was cut by 0 bases, the J end by 5 bases, with 14 bases between. This CDR3 has 15 residues. In DNA, the CDR3 is TGCGCCAGCAGCCAAGATCGGGTACAGTTCGACGAGCAGTACTTC. It specifies CASSQDRVQFDEQYF.

Relative to its sample, this clonotype is large. V gene TRBV7-6 combines with J gene TRBJ2-2, with D maybe TRBD2 (5 bases). V lost 2 bases and J 8 bases, leaving 9 bases between the germline ends. The CDR3 covers 13 residues. The V gene's germline CDR1 is SGHVS and CDR2 FNYEAQ. The CDR3 here is CASSLFSGGELFF. The CDR3 DNA follows: TGTGCCAGCAGCTTATTCTCGGGGGGGGAGCTGTTTTTT.

This clonotype is labeled medium-sized. The chain recombines TRBV27 with TRBJ2-5, with 8 bases lining up with TRBD2. CDR1 is MNHEY, CDR2 SMNVEV, per germline (reference sequence). The V and J ends lost 5 bases and 7 bases, in that order; junction bases with no gene match: 12. The CDR3 is 15 residues long. DNA for the CDR3: TGTGCCAGCAGTCGGACTAGCTCCCCGGGGGGGACCCAGTACTTC. It specifies CASSRTSSPGGTQYF.

The chain uses TRBV19 and TRBJ2-2; D is tentatively TRBD1 or TRBD2 (7 bases each). CDR1 is LNHDA and CDR2 is SQIVND in the germline V gene (reference sequence). V dropped 5 bases and J dropped 0 bases, with 13 bases sitting between them. The CDR3 spans 16 residues. In DNA form, the CDR3 reads TGTGCCAGTAGTGTGGGGGGGACAGCGAACACCGGGGAGCTGTTTTTT. Protein product: CASSVGGTANTGELFF.

By sample share, this clonotype is large (0.1 to 1%). The chain uses TRBV19 and TRBJ2-1; no clear D. Germline-derived CDR1 and CDR2 are LNHDA and SQIVND (reference sequence). V dropped 1 base and J dropped 3 bases, with 4 bases sitting between them. The CDR3 covers 13 residues. DNA of the CDR3: TGTGCCAGTAGTATAGGGAACTACAATGAGCAGTTCTTC. It codes for CASSIGNYNEQFF. The entire variable domain, with the rest obtained from reference TRBV19 and TRBJ2-1, is as follows: DGGITQSPKYLFRKEGQNVTLSCEQNLNHDAMYWYRQDPGQGLRLIYYSQIVNDFQKGDIAEGYSVSREKKESFPLTVTSAQKNPTAFYLCASSIGNYNEQFFGPGTRLTVL.

The chain joins TRBV5-6 to TRBJ2-1, with TRBD2 matching 15 bases. The J segment lost 7 bases and the V segment lost 5 bases, leaving 10 bases of the junction unmatched. This CDR3 has 17 residues. CDR1 and CDR2 from the germline V gene are SGHDT and YYEEEE. CDR3: CASSLYPGLAGGNEQFF. The CDR3 DNA is TGTGCCAGCAGTTTATACCCGGGACTAGCGGGGGGAAATGAGCAGTTCTTC.

This clonotype is medium-sized in the sample. DNA for the CDR3: TGTGCCAGCAGTGTGGACACTTCGAGCGGATACGAGCAGTACTTC. It specifies CASSVDTSSGYEQYF. The chain couples TRBV6-1 to TRBJ2-7, with D perhaps TRBD1 or TRBD2 (5 bases each). The CDR3 has 15 amino acids. CDR1 is MNHNS, CDR2 SASEGT, per germline. V was pared by 4 bases and J by 4 bases, with 17 bases between.

This clonotype is large by share. The rearrangement links TRBV27 to TRBJ2-1; tentative D call: TRBD1 (5 bases). The CDR3 spans 18 residues. Germline V CDR1 and CDR2: MNHEY, SMNVEV (reference sequence). V lost 6 bases and J lost 4, with 25 bases in between. CDR3 DNA sequence: TGTGCCAGCAGAGAGTTGGTGGGCAGCAGGGTAGGTTACAATGAGCAGTTCTTC. This gives the protein CASRELVGSRVGYNEQFF.

This clonotype is large. This chain connects TRBV18 to TRBJ2-3; TRBD2 matches 14 bases. This CDR3 spans 16 amino acids. Germline loops: CDR1 KGHSH, CDR2 LQKENI. The V segment lost 7 bases and the J segment 3 bases; nucleotides outside the gene matches: 6. CDR3 sequence (DNA): TGTGCCAGCTGGCCGGGACTAGCGGGAGTTACAGATACGCAGTATTTT. It yields the protein CASWPGLAGVTDTQYF.

A remark on this clonotype: The junction does not match germline at one end; this may be a read error. This chain connects TRBV5-1 to TRBJ2-1, with TRBD1 matching 8 bases. Germline V CDR1 and CDR2: SGHRS, YFSETQ. The CDR3 spans 17 residues. CDR3 DNA: TGTGCCAGAAGCTTGGGGGTGGCAGGGGGCGGTTGGGGTGAGCAGTTCTTC. It is translated as CARSLGVAGGGWGEQFF.

In its sample, this clonotype is medium-sized. Here the CDR3 reads CASSLRQGHEQYF. The DNA for the CDR3 is TGCGCCAGCAGCCTGAGACAGGGCCACGAGCAGTACTTC. The J gene is TRBJ2-7, the V gene TRBV5-1; 7 nucleotides line up with TRBD1. J gave up 5 bases and V 4 bases, and 6 bases lay outside the gene matches. Looked up from germline, CDR1 is SGHRS and CDR2 is YFSETQ. The CDR3 is made up of 13 amino acids.

The chain uses TRBV5-5 and TRBJ2-1, with 11 bases that match TRBD1. This CDR3 is built from 18 residues. The germline V gene has CDR1 SGHKS and CDR2 YYEKEE (reference sequence). V shed 3 bases, J shed 1 base, and the junction held 9 bases outside the gene matches. The CDR3 nucleotides read TGTGCCAGCAGCTACGGGACAGGGGGGCACACATCCTACAATGAGCAGTTCTTC. Its protein is CASSYGTGGHTSYNEQFF.

J is TRBJ2-7 and V is TRBV27; unclear D gene. The CDR3 length is 14 residues. The V gene's germline CDR1 is MNHEY and CDR2 SMNVEV (reference sequence). The CDR3 DNA reads TGTGTTAGCAGTTTAATAGGGCAGCCCTACGAGCAGTACTTC. It yields the protein CVSSLIGQPYEQYF.

This clonotype was counted only a few times. V usage is TRBV4-2 and J usage is TRBJ2-5; 9 nucleotides match TRBD2. Germline V gene data show CDR1 as LGHNA and CDR2 as YNFKEQ. The V gene end was trimmed by 0 bases and the J gene end by 5 bases; junction bases not matched to a gene: 10. CDR3 size: 17 residues. CDR3 amino acids: CASSQDYTRGGLETQYF. CDR3 coding DNA: TGTGCCAGCAGCCAAGATTATACGCGGGGGGGCCTGGAGACCCAGTACTTC.

Worth noting for this clonotype: The DNA is omitted, as the CDR3 cannot be located on it reliably, and the CDR3 follows TCRdb's listing. V gene TRBV6-1 combines with J gene TRBJ1-3; TRBD1, the D gene given by the table, was not confirmed from the DNA. Germline V CDR1 and CDR2: MNHNS, SASEGT. The CDR3 numbers 21 amino acids, ends counted. The chain's CDR3 is CASSEALGGYEQYFGPGTIYF.

V is TRBV18 and J is TRBJ2-1, with D perhaps matching TRBD2 (6 bases). Germline assignment: CDR1 KGHSH and CDR2 LQKENI. This CDR3 contains 12 residues. Trimming removed 3 bases from V and 10 bases from J, with 10 bases in between. The CDR3 spells CASSPAAGEQFF. Here the CDR3 DNA reads TGTGCCAGCTCACCGGCGGCGGGAGAGCAGTTCTTC.